A selection of T cell receptor beta chains follows, all from one sample in a study of T-cell memory formation after mild COVID-19. One entry per CDR3 protein results from TCRdb running MiXCR on the 5' RACE reads. Of more than 300,000 distinct CDR3 sequences detected, roughly 13% appear once; the ten largest clones hold approximately 22%. Sequenced sample: PBMCs or a T cell subset sorted from them (not recorded which). These receptor sequences come from a man aged 18 to 30 who had mild COVID-19 (a few samples of this study predate the infection). Cell type and time point are not known. Each CDR3 is given with its conserved first and last residue. Fields, in order: J gene, V gene, D gene, clone size, CDR3 DNA, CDR3 protein. A D gene is named only where the DNA matches it firmly. The size field is filled for only some rows; it gives once, few, many or a size class.

TRBJ2-5,TRBV12-3/TRBV12-4,TRBD2,few,TGTGCCAGCAGTTTTACTCGCGGGACTAGCCGAGAGACCCAGTACTTC,CASSFTRGTSRETQYF
TRBJ2-3,TRBV9,.,.,TGTGCCAGCAGCGGGACCAGGGCGGCCCACACAGATACGCAGTATTTT,CASSGTRAAHTDTQYF
TRBJ1-2,TRBV20-1,TRBD1,.,TGCAGTGCTCCAGACAGGGGGATAGGTGGCTACACCTTC,CSAPDRGIGGYTF
TRBJ2-5,TRBV7-2,TRBD2,many,TGTGCCAGCAGCTCCTCCTTTTTCGGGGGGCAAGAGACCCAGTACTTC,CASSSSFFGGQETQYF
TRBJ2-1,TRBV5-1,TRBD1,.,TGCGCCAGCAACTTCCCAGGGGGCAATGAGCAGTTCTTC,CASNFPGGNEQFF
TRBJ2-3,TRBV20-1,.,.,TGCAGTGCTAGAGAGTCCACTAGCACAGATACGCAGTATTTT,CSARESTSTDTQYF
TRBJ1-1,TRBV7-8,.,.,TGTGCCAGCAGCTTAGCGGTCTACAAGAACACTGAAGCTTTCTTT,CASSLAVYKNTEAFF
TRBJ2-1,TRBV29-1,TRBD2,few,TGCAGCGGGGCGGGACTAGCGGGGTCGGCGGACAATGAGCAGTTCTTC,CSGAGLAGSADNEQFF
TRBJ1-2,TRBV27,.,few,TGTGCCAGCAGTTTGACTCGACAGAGCGGCTACACCTTC,CASSLTRQSGYTF
TRBJ2-5,TRBV5-6,TRBD2,few,TGTGCCAGCAGCTTGGTAGCGGGGGGGTCGGAGACCCAGTACTTC,CASSLVAGGSETQYF
TRBJ2-1,TRBV28,TRBD2,many,TGTGCCAGCAGACGACCGGGGGGGTTTTTGGTCGATGAGCAGTTCTTC,CASRRPGGFLVDEQFF
TRBJ2-1,TRBV12-3/TRBV12-4,TRBD1,.,TGTGCCAGCAGTCTCCGGGACAGGGAAAACAATGAGCAGTTCTTC,CASSLRDRENNEQFF
TRBJ1-1,TRBV7-9,.,few,TGTGCCAGCAGCTTAGCGCGAGGGGGATTCACTGAAGCTTTCTTT,CASSLARGGFTEAFF
TRBJ2-7,TRBV12-3/TRBV12-4,TRBD1,many,TGTGCCAGCAGTAAACCCGGGACAGGAGGCTACGAGCAGTACTTC,CASSKPGTGGYEQYF
TRBJ1-4,TRBV7-2,.,.,TGTGCCAGCAGCCCCAAGGTGGGATCGACTAATGAAAAACTGTTTTTT,CASSPKVGSTNEKLFF
TRBJ2-3,TRBV12-3/TRBV12-4,TRBD2,few,TGTGCCAGCAGTTTCGGGACTAGCGGCACAGATACGCAGTATTTT,CASSFGTSGTDTQYF
TRBJ1-1,TRBV6-2/TRBV6-3,TRBD1,.,TGTGCCAGCAGACCCGACAGGGACACTGAAGCTTTCTTT,CASRPDRDTEAFF
TRBJ1-1,TRBV5-1,TRBD1,many,TGCGCCAGCAGCTATAGACAGGGGATAAACACTGAAGCTTTCTTT,CASSYRQGINTEAFF
TRBJ2-3,TRBV24-1,.,few,TGTGCCACCAGTGATTTTTCCGATACGCAGTATTTT,CATSDFSDTQYF
TRBJ2-1,TRBV5-1,TRBD2,many,TGCGCCAGCAGCTGGGGAGGGGCCCACAGTCGTTACCTATACAATGAGCAGTTCTTC,CASSWGGAHSRYLYNEQFF
TRBJ1-1,TRBV27,TRBD1,once,TGTGCCAGCGGATATTTCTACTCCGGGACAGGGGGCACTGAAGCTTTCTTT,CASGYFYSGTGGTEAFF
TRBJ1-1,TRBV7-3,TRBD1,.,TGTGCCAGCAGCTTAACGTCCCCGCGACAGGGGGCGTCTCCTTTCTTT,CASSLTSPRQGASPFF
TRBJ2-7,TRBV12-3/TRBV12-4,.,few,TGTGCCAGCAGCTTGATGAGCTACGAGCAGTACTTC,CASSLMSYEQYF
TRBJ1-5,TRBV5-1,.,many,TGCGCCAGCAGCCCAGAAGGCAATCAGCCCCAGCATTTT,CASSPEGNQPQHF
TRBJ2-7,TRBV7-9,TRBD2,many,TGTGCCAGCAGCTTGGCCGGGGGGGAGCGCGAGCAGTACTTC,CASSLAGGEREQYF
TRBJ2-3,TRBV11-2,TRBD2,few,TGTGCCAGCAGCTTGCGGGGGATTAACACAGATACGCAGTATTTT,CASSLRGINTDTQYF
TRBJ1-5,TRBV6-5,.,.,TGTGCCAGCAGTTACTCGGGGGACCAGCCCCAGCATTTT,CASSYSGDQPQHF
TRBJ2-3,TRBV7-6,TRBD1,.,TGTGCCAGCAGCTTGGACAGGGGAGATACGCAGTATTTT,CASSLDRGDTQYF
TRBJ1-5,TRBV12-3/TRBV12-4,TRBD1,.,TGTGCCAGCACCAAAGGACAGGGCGGTCAGCCCCAGCATTTT,CASTKGQGGQPQHF